Listed below are T cell receptor beta chains from one sample, sequenced in a study of T cell repertoires in cytomegalovirus infection. From the reads, TCRdb called clonotypes with MiXCR, one entry per CDR3 protein. The sample consists of about 440,000 distinct CDR3 sequences, roughly 30% of them appearing once. The sequenced sample consisted of PBMCs. The receptors come from a human donor in good health (CMV status not recorded). Some clones in this sample may be carry-over from other donors' samples. CDR3s include the opening cysteine and the closing phenylalanine or tryptophan. The order of the fields is clone size, J gene, CDR3 length, V gene, D gene, CDR3 DNA, CDR3 protein. The D gene is left open where the match is weak. Expanded clones are given a class, and other clones once, few, many or no size at all.

>NA|TRBJ2-2|15|TRBV7-2|TRBD2
TGTGCCAGCAGCTTCCCTAGCGGGGGTGACGGGGAGCTGTTTTTT
CASSFPSGGDGELFF
>NA|TRBJ1-1|15|TRBV7-9|NA
TGTGCCAGCAGCAAAACCCAGGGATTAAGCACTGAAGCTTTCTTT
CASSKTQGLSTEAFF
>few|TRBJ1-1|14|TRBV12-3/TRBV12-4|NA
TGTGCCAGCAGTTTCGGAGGGAGTAACACTGAAGCTTTCTTT
CASSFGGSNTEAFF
>NA|TRBJ2-1|15|TRBV11-3|NA
TGTGCCAGCAGCCACACAGGGAGCTCCTACAATGAGCAGTTCTTC
CASSHTGSSYNEQFF
>NA|TRBJ1-5|17|TRBV5-1|TRBD1
TGCGCCAGCAGCTTGGGGACAGGGATGGGTAGCAATCAGCCCCAGCATTTT
CASSLGTGMGSNQPQHF
>few|TRBJ1-2|17|TRBV4-1|TRBD1
TGCGCCAGCAGCCCGACAGGGGCGGACTATAGGGACTATGGCTACACCTTC
CASSPTGADYRDYGYTF
>few|TRBJ2-3|14|TRBV20-1|TRBD2
TGCAGTGCTATTGCGGGGGGAAACACAGATACGCAGTATTTT
CSAIAGGNTDTQYF
>NA|TRBJ2-6|17|TRBV7-9|NA
TGTGCCAGCAGCCGCACCTTTGACTTTCCTGGGGCCAACGTCCTGACTTTC
CASSRTFDFPGANVLTF
>once|TRBJ1-1|13|TRBV27|NA
TGTGCCAGCAGTGCCCTAGTTAATGCCGAAGCTTTCTTT
CASSALVNAEAFF
>many|TRBJ2-3|13|TRBV7-9|NA
TGTGCCAGCGGCATCTCGGGCCTAGATACGCAGTATTTT
CASGISGLDTQYF
>NA|TRBJ1-1|13|TRBV9|NA
TGTGCCAGCAGCCGGGGGCTTAGCACTGAAGCTTTCTTT
CASSRGLSTEAFF
>many|TRBJ1-2|15|TRBV11-2|TRBD1
TGTGCCAGCAGCGCCGGGACAGGACAACGCTATGGCTACACCTTC
CASSAGTGQRYGYTF
>once|TRBJ1-5|14|TRBV11-2|NA
TGTGCCAGCAGCTTGGGGAAGGGAAATCAGCCCCCGCATTTT
CASSLGKGNQPPHF
>many|TRBJ2-3|12|TRBV12-3/TRBV12-4|NA
TGTGCCAGCAGACTAGGGCCAGATACGCAGTATTTT
CASRLGPDTQYF
>many|TRBJ2-5|15|TRBV7-2|TRBD2
TGTGCCAGCAGCTTGAGCGGGGGGCGTTACGAGACCCAGTACTTC
CASSLSGGRYETQYF
>NA|TRBJ1-1|13|TRBV5-6|TRBD1
TGTGCCAGCAGCTGGACAGGGGTTACTGAAGCTTTCTTT
CASSWTGVTEAFF
>few|TRBJ2-4|15|TRBV6-6|NA
TGTGCCAGCAGTAGGACCGACTGGGACAAAAACATTCAGTACTTC
CASSRTDWDKNIQYF